The T cell receptor beta chain described here comes from a study of blood T cell dynamics during melanoma immunotherapy. Across the study: Patients with metastatic melanoma got pembrolizumab or nivolumab-ipilimumab as first-line care.

Noted time point: week 3, after first cycle of checkpoint inhibitor. Every bulk PBMC sample received the same 350 ng of DNA. Clones were read by immunoSEQ multiplex PCR, and TCRdb kept only the in-frame ones, dropping some. The sample holds about 10,000 clones; approximately 90% are singletons and the top ten take around 24%. The V gene's germline CDR1 is SGHAT and CDR2 FQNNGV. V shed 5 bases, J shed 2 bases, and the junction held 10 bases outside the gene matches. The CDR3 covers 18 residues. This chain joins TRBV11-2 and TRBJ2-7; the match to TRBD2 covers 15 bases. The sequence was collected from a human donor with melanoma. Sequencing used blood, obtained from a patient treated with checkpoint blockade. CDR3: CASSPPGLAGGAAYEQYF. Here the CDR3 DNA reads TGTGCCAGCAGCCCACCGGGACTAGCGGGAGGCGCAGCCTACGAGCAGTACTTC.